This TCR beta chain was captured by sequencing in a study of Graves' ophthalmopathy and Graves' hyperthyroidism. Study results and limitations: A 13-signature model separated ophthalmopathy from stable hyperthyroidism, around 88% sensitivity, about 81% specificity.

Germline V lookup: CDR1 SGHVS, CDR2 FNYEAQ. CDR3 length equals 17 residues. J was trimmed by 0 bases and V by 5 bases; bases with no gene match: 9. Other autoimmune diseases, uncontrolled infections, pregnancy and lactation each led to patient exclusion. A volume of around 10 ml of fresh peripheral blood supplied the PBMCs. RNA transcripts were the template, and TCR beta CDR3 regions were amplified from them. An opening RT-PCR round employed HTBI primers and preceded a second-round multiplex PCR. TCRdb analysed the multiplex PCR reads with MiXCR anew, one entry per CDR3 protein. Counted here are some 380,000 distinct CDR3 sequences, 15% occurring once; the ten biggest clones make up 5.5% to 7%. This clonotype was seen more than once but under ten times. Its specificity is unknown.

This chain uses TRBV7-6 with TRBJ1-1; 10 nucleotides line up with TRBD1. The sample consisted of peripheral blood. The sequence was collected from a woman aged 18-29 years with stable Graves' hyperthyroidism. The CDR3 loop is CASSPGQGFDMNTEAFF. Here the CDR3 DNA reads TGTGCCAGCAGCCCGGGACAGGGGTTTGACATGAACACTGAAGCTTTCTTT.